This T cell receptor beta chain was recovered during a study of CD8 T cells in Susac syndrome. Looking at the study overall: When their blood was taken, the Susac syndrome patients had either not yet had any therapy, were taking corticosteroids, or were taking intravenous immunoglobulin alone.

Germline V CDR1 and CDR2: MGHRA, YSYEKL. The V gene lost 4 bases and the J gene lost 0 bases, with 17 bases spanning the gap. CDR3 size: 17 residues. RNA amounts of about 0.5 to 1 ug underwent reverse transcription with random hexamers. MiXCR, applied by TCRdb to the immunoSEQ multiplex PCR reads, yields one record per CDR3 protein. The sample has about 130,000 distinct CDR3 sequences, 95% seen once. Specimen: CD8+ T cells from PBMCs. The receptor's source is a human donor with Susac syndrome. The J gene is TRBJ2-3, the V gene TRBV4-1, with D perhaps being TRBD1 or TRBD2 (5 bases each). CDR3 loop: CASSPFTGPLSTDTQYF. In DNA form, the CDR3 reads TGCGCCAGCAGCCCCTTCACGGGACCCCTAAGCACAGATACGCAGTATTTT.